Sequencing of this T cell receptor beta chain was carried out in a study of beta chain features in type 1 diabetes. CDR1 is SEHNR and CDR2 is FQNEAQ in the germline V gene (reference sequence). V shed 5 bases and J 1 base; nucleotides not matched to a gene: 2. The CDR3 covers 14 residues. Study observations and caveats: Type 1 diabetes patients had VDJ junctions that carried fewer insertions and more deletions. In cDNA sequencing, cells with high TCR expression could be over-represented. Moderately but significantly shorter TCRB CDR3s were found in Type 1 diabetes patients in all four CD4+ subsets.

All of the isolated RNA was reverse transcribed, so expressed TCRB transcripts were sequenced. Measured with immunoSEQ multiplex PCR; TCRdb has only the in-frame clones, and not every one. The data show approximately 360,000 clones, with 10% to 15% seen just once and roughly 0.0097% held by the top ten. On this clone itself: Antigen: not known. Other DNA sequences in this sample translate to the same CDR3.

Material for sequencing was naive CD4+ T cells from blood. This receptor was identified in a woman aged 18-35 years with type 1 diabetes. The genes are TRBV7-9 and TRBJ2-3, with 8 nucleotides matching TRBD1. This CDR3 reads CASSLGQGTDTQYF. The CDR3 DNA reads TGTGCCAGCAGCCTGGGACAGGGCACAGATACGCAGTATTTT.